The TCR beta chain described here comes from a study of T cells in Graves' hyperthyroidism and ophthalmopathy. Study results and limitations: Model predictions of ophthalmopathy came a median 6.5 months before onset.

Amplification of TCR beta CDR3 regions was performed using RNA transcripts as template. First-round RT-PCR with HTBI primers amplified the TCR CDR3 region. TCRdb re-called the multiplex PCR reads through MiXCR, storing one row per CDR3 protein. The data hold roughly 200,000 distinct CDR3 sequences, with about 16% observed a single time. Germline-derived CDR1 and CDR2 are SGDLS and YYNGEE. The CDR3 is 14 amino acids. V lost 0 bases to trimming and J lost 13 bases; unmatched junction nucleotides: 11. Comments on this clonotype: The antigen is undetermined.

Sequenced: blood. V gene TRBV9 combines with J gene TRBJ1-2; 8 positions match TRBD1. This sequence was found in a man aged 35 to 55 with Graves' hyperthyroidism. In DNA form, the CDR3 reads TGTGCCAGCAGCGTAGTATCAGGGGGCGTAAGTCGCACCTTC. This sequence encodes CASSVVSGGVSRTF.